Listed below are T cell receptor beta chains from one sample, sequenced in a study of blood T cell repertoires in COVID-19. Clones were read by immunoSEQ multiplex PCR, and TCRdb kept only the in-frame ones, dropping some. The sample shows under 75,000 clones, roughly 80% of them seen only once. The material sequenced was peripheral blood. The source is a man in his 60s with COVID-19, enrolled during active disease. Both conserved end residues are part of each CDR3. The D gene is left open where the match is weak. Size is omitted from some rows. Given values are once, few, many or a class for expanded clones.

TRBJ1-1,TRBV30,NA,TRBD1,CAWSGQGDTEAFF,TGTGCCTGGAGTGGACAGGGCGACACTGAAGCTTTCTTT
TRBJ2-1,TRBV18,NA,TRBD2,CASSRTSVGNEQFF,TGTGCCAGCTCCCGGACTAGCGTGGGTAATGAGCAGTTCTTC
TRBJ2-3,TRBV29-1,NA,TRBD1,CSVGGTASTDTQYF,TGCAGCGTTGGAGGGACAGCTAGCACAGATACGCAGTATTTT
TRBJ2-2,TRBV24-1,NA,TRBD1,CATSDPRTGDTGELFF,TGTGCCACCAGTGATCCAAGGACAGGTGACACCGGGGAGCTGTTTTTT
TRBJ1-1,TRBV5-5,NA,NA,CASSLVGRSTEAFF,TGTGCCAGCAGCTTAGTGGGGAGGAGCACTGAAGCTTTCTTT
TRBJ1-4,TRBV11-1,NA,NA,CASSRGQEGEKLFF,TGTGCCAGCAGCCGGGGCCAGGAGGGTGAAAAACTGTTTTTT
TRBJ1-2,TRBV9,NA,TRBD1,CASRAGTGQGGYTF,TGTGCCAGCAGGGCCGGGACAGGGCAAGGTGGCTACACCTTC
TRBJ1-1,TRBV6-5,few,NA,CASSLTDNTEAFF,TGTGCCAGCAGCTTGACAGATAACACTGAAGCTTTCTTT
TRBJ2-5,TRBV6-2/TRBV6-3,NA,TRBD2,CASSVAGSETQYF,TGTGCCAGCAGCGTAGCGGGCAGTGAGACCCAGTACTTC
TRBJ1-2,TRBV2,NA,TRBD1,CASSSGGAYGYTF,TGTGCCAGCAGCTCAGGGGGAGCCTATGGCTACACCTTC
TRBJ2-3,TRBV13,NA,TRBD2,CASSSSGRRTDTQYF,TGTGCCAGCAGCTCCAGCGGGAGAAGGACAGATACGCAGTATTTT
TRBJ2-7,TRBV6-2/TRBV6-3,NA,NA,CASSQAVGREQYF,TGTGCCAGCAGCCAGGCAGTCGGGAGAGAGCAGTACTTC
TRBJ2-2,TRBV6-1,NA,TRBD2,CASSDSGSGAGELFF,TGTGCCAGCAGTGATAGCGGGAGCGGCGCCGGGGAGCTGTTTTTT
TRBJ2-1,TRBV7-6,NA,NA,CASSLVGREQFF,TGTGCCAGCAGCTTAGTGGGGAGAGAGCAGTTCTTC
TRBJ2-7,TRBV4-2,NA,NA,CASSQDRSYEQYF,TGTGCCAGCAGCCAAGATCGTTCCTACGAGCAGTACTTC
TRBJ2-1,TRBV9,once,NA,CASSATSSSLFF,TGTGCCAGCAGCGCTACTAGTTCTAGTCTGTTCTTC
TRBJ1-5,TRBV6-2/TRBV6-3,NA,NA,CASSYGQDQPQHF,TGTGCCAGCAGTTACGGGCAGGATCAGCCCCAGCATTTT
TRBJ2-7,TRBV6-1,NA,NA,CASSEGPTTFSYEQYF,TGTGCCAGCAGTGAAGGTCCAACCACTTTCTCCTACGAGCAGTACTTC
TRBJ2-1,TRBV6-5,NA,NA,CASSSQGGGKFNEQFF,TGTGCCAGCAGTTCCCAGGGCGGGGGCAAGTTCAATGAGCAGTTCTTC
TRBJ1-5,TRBV18,NA,NA,CASSQEQASNQPQHF,TGTGCCAGCTCGCAAGAACAGGCTAGCAATCAGCCCCAGCATTTT
TRBJ2-3,TRBV6-1,NA,TRBD1,CASSERQGISTDTQYF,TGTGCCAGCAGCGAACGACAGGGAATAAGCACAGATACGCAGTATTTT
TRBJ2-5,TRBV28,NA,TRBD2,CASTTTSGRQETQYF,TGTGCCAGCACAACGACTAGCGGGCGGCAAGAGACCCAGTACTTC
TRBJ2-2,TRBV5-1,NA,TRBD2,CASSQPSGPNTGELFF,TGCGCCAGCAGCCAGCCTAGCGGACCGAACACCGGGGAGCTGTTTTTT
TRBJ2-7,TRBV19,NA,TRBD1,CASSISGQGKYEQYF,TGTGCCAGTAGTATCTCGGGACAGGGGAAATACGAGCAGTACTTC
TRBJ2-7,TRBV5-1,NA,NA,CASSYNSYEQYF,TGCGCCAGCAGCTACAACTCCTACGAGCAGTACTTC
TRBJ1-4,TRBV5-1,NA,NA,CASSTGSEREKLFF,TGCGCCAGCAGCACCGGGTCCGAAAGGGAAAAACTGTTTTTT
TRBJ1-5,TRBV4-2,NA,NA,CASSQDLGQPQHF,TGTGCCAGCAGCCAAGATCTAGGTCAGCCCCAGCATTTT
TRBJ2-2,TRBV9,few,NA,CASSVAGDLNTGELFF,TGTGCCAGCAGCGTAGCGGGGGACCTGAACACCGGGGAGCTGTTTTTT
TRBJ1-1,TRBV7-9,NA,TRBD1,CASSLVGQRYTEAFF,TGTGCCAGCAGCTTAGTGGGACAGAGATACACTGAAGCTTTCTTT
TRBJ2-7,TRBV6-1,once,NA,CASSEMQEAYEQYF,TGTGCCAGCAGTGAAATGCAGGAAGCCTACGAGCAGTACTTC
TRBJ1-6,TRBV7-3,NA,NA,CASSFSGGGNSPLHF,TGTGCCAGCAGCTTCTCTGGGGGGGGCAATTCACCCCTCCACTTT
TRBJ2-7,TRBV6-5,few,NA,CASSAGITYEQYF,TGTGCCAGCAGCGCAGGGATAACCTACGAGCAGTACTTC
TRBJ2-7,TRBV6-1,NA,TRBD1,CASSEASGQGIFYEQYF,TGTGCCAGCAGTGAAGCGTCGGGACAGGGGATCTTCTACGAGCAGTACTTC
TRBJ2-5,TRBV27,NA,TRBD2,CASSSPSGGRETQYF,TGTGCCAGCAGTTCCCCTAGCGGGGGCCGAGAGACCCAGTACTTC
TRBJ2-7,TRBV19,NA,NA,CASSRHGVPRYEQYF,TGTGCCAGTAGTAGGCACGGGGTTCCCCGCTACGAGCAGTACTTC
TRBJ1-5,TRBV5-4,NA,TRBD1,CASSSGGVGQPQHF,TGTGCCAGCAGTTCAGGGGGCGTCGGTCAGCCCCAGCATTTT
TRBJ1-1,TRBV6-1,NA,TRBD1,CASSEAGTGVVFF,TGTGCCAGCAGTGAAGCCGGGACAGGGGTGGTGTTCTTT
TRBJ2-3,TRBV10-3,once,TRBD2,CAISTAGGRDTDTQYF,TGTGCCATCAGTACCGCCGGCGGGAGGGACACAGATACGCAGTATTTT
TRBJ2-7,TRBV6-5,NA,TRBD1,CASSYTGTGGNEQYF,TGTGCCAGCAGTTACACCGGGACAGGGGGGAACGAGCAGTACTTC
TRBJ1-4,TRBV6-5,NA,TRBD1,CASRLGQLNEKLFF,TGTGCCAGCAGACTGGGACAGCTTAATGAAAAACTGTTTTTT